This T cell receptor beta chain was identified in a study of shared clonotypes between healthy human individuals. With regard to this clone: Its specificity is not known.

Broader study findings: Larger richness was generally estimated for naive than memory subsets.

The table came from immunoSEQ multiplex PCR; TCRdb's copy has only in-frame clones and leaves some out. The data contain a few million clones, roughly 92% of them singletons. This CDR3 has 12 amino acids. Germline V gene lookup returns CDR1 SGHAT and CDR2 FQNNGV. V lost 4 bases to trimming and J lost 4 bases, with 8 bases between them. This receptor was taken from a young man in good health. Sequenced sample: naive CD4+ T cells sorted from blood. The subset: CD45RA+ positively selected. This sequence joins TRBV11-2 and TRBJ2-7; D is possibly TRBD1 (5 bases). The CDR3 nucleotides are TGTGCCAGCAGCTCACAGGATTACGAGCAGTACTTC. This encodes CASSSQDYEQYF.